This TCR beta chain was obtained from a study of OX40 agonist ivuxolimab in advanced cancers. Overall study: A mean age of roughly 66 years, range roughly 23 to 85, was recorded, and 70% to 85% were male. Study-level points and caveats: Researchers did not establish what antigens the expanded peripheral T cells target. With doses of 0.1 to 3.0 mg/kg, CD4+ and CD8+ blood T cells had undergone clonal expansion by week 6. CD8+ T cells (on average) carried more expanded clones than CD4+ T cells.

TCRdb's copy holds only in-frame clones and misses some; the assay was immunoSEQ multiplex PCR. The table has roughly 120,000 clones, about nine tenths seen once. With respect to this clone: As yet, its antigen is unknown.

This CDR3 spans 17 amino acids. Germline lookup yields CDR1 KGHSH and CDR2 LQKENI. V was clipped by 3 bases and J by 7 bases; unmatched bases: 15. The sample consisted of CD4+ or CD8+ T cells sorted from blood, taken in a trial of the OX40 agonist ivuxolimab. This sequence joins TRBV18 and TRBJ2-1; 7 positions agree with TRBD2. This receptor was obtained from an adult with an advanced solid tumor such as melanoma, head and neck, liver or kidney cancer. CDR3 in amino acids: CASSPGGRGGPGNEQFF. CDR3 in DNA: TGTGCCAGCTCACCGGGGGGTCGGGGAGGGCCTGGGAATGAGCAGTTCTTC.